This paragraph reports one TCR beta chain. Antigen specificity is unknown. This PCR relied on a set of 60 Vbeta primers and 13 Jbeta primers. The repertoire was sequenced with immunoSEQ multiplex PCR; TCRdb's copy has only in-frame clones and lacks some. The table records around 130,000 clones, roughly 74% of them present only once. This sample is part of a study of cytomegalovirus exposure and HLA in healthy donors. Findings and caveats of the study: Accurate HLA-A and HLA-B prediction from TCR beta sequences was reported for most subjects. Researchers had no immune exposure information except CMV serostatus available. Previously analyzed data showed that most TCR beta V segments were productive at a frequency of about 90% or about 30%. When presence/absence was analysed, sequencing depth was taken to be roughly uniform across donors.

CDR1 and CDR2 (germline): SEHNR, FQNEAQ (reference sequence). V was pared by 5 bases and J by 4 bases, with 21 bases of the junction left unmatched. The CDR3 is 19 residues long. The specimen sequenced was PBMCs. V is TRBV7-9 and J is TRBJ1-2, with TRBD1 identical over 8 bases. The TCR was taken from a man aged 40-50 years in good health and CMV-seropositive. CDR3 amino acids: CASSDSTGTGYPVGYGYTF. Here the CDR3 DNA reads TGTGCCAGCAGCGACTCCACCGGGACAGGTTATCCGGTGGGCTATGGCTACACCTTC.